Listed below are T cell receptor beta chains from one sample, sequenced in a study of T cell changes during pregnancy in multiple sclerosis. Sequenced by immunoSEQ multiplex PCR; TCRdb stores in-frame clones only, minus some. The sample lists 70,000 or so clones, 85% to 95% seen once, with over 0.25% in the top ten. This specimen consisted of CD4+ T cells from peripheral blood mononuclear cells, obtained after pregnancy. The source of these receptors is a female donor with multiple sclerosis, enrolled in a pregnancy study. CDR3s include the opening cysteine and the closing phenylalanine or tryptophan. The order of the fields is J gene, D gene, V gene, clone size, CDR3 protein, CDR3 DNA. D genes are given only for firm matches. Clone size is shown for a subset of rows, as once, few, many or a class of expanded clone.

TRBJ1-2,-,TRBV25-1,-,CASSESTGYTF,TGTGCCAGCAGTGAATCGACAGGCTACACCTTC
TRBJ2-2,-,TRBV2,-,CASRTAYTGELFF,TGTGCCAGCCGGACAGCGTACACCGGGGAGCTGTTTTTT
TRBJ2-6,TRBD1,TRBV11-2,-,CASSLEGQGAPGSGANVLTF,TGTGCCAGCAGCTTAGAGGGGCAGGGGGCGCCAGGTTCTGGGGCCAACGTCCTGACTTTC
TRBJ1-4,-,TRBV5-4,-,CASSSPGNEKLFF,TGTGCCAGCAGCTCGCCGGGGAATGAAAAACTGTTTTTT
TRBJ1-2,-,TRBV7-2,-,CASSPAGAYGYTF,TGTGCCAGCAGCCCCGCGGGGGCCTATGGCTACACCTTC
TRBJ1-2,-,TRBV6-1,-,CASSEGRVHGYTF,TGTGCCAGCAGTGAAGGCAGGGTACACGGCTACACCTTC
TRBJ2-7,TRBD1,TRBV28,-,CASSLLSRTGSYEQYF,TGTGCCAGCAGTTTACTATCCCGGACAGGTTCCTACGAGCAGTACTTC
TRBJ1-2,-,TRBV28,-,CASSFISYGYTF,TGTGCCAGCAGTTTCATCAGTTATGGCTACACCTTC
TRBJ2-3,TRBD1,TRBV7-2,-,CASRPGQGKADTQYF,TGTGCCAGCAGACCCGGACAGGGGAAGGCAGATACGCAGTATTTT
TRBJ2-7,-,TRBV29-1,-,CSVEDRRRGFYEQYF,TGCAGCGTTGAAGATCGGCGGCGGGGCTTCTACGAGCAGTACTTC
TRBJ1-1,TRBD1,TRBV5-4,-,CASRSGQGAEAFF,TGTGCCAGCAGATCCGGACAGGGAGCTGAAGCTTTCTTT
TRBJ2-2,-,TRBV7-7,-,CASSLVFSGELFF,TGTGCCAGCAGCTTAGTATTTTCCGGGGAGCTGTTTTTT
TRBJ1-1,-,TRBV6-1,-,CASSTVNTEAFF,TGTGCCAGCAGTACGGTGAACACTGAAGCTTTCTTT
TRBJ1-3,-,TRBV10-3,-,CAIREQGNGNTIYF,TGTGCCATCAGGGAGCAGGGTAATGGAAACACCATATATTTT
TRBJ2-1,TRBD2,TRBV30,-,CAWRGLAGVQGNEQFF,TGTGCCTGGAGGGGACTAGCGGGAGTCCAGGGCAATGAGCAGTTCTTC
TRBJ1-4,TRBD1,TRBV29-1,-,CSVEVTGGEKLFF,TGCAGCGTTGAAGTTACAGGGGGGGAAAAACTGTTTTTT
TRBJ1-1,-,TRBV11-2,-,CASSLGSDTEAFF,TGTGCCAGCAGCTTAGGGTCAGACACTGAAGCTTTCTTT
TRBJ2-3,TRBD2,TRBV7-3,-,CASSLVAGMSDTQYF,TGTGCCAGCAGCTTAGTAGCGGGAATGTCAGATACGCAGTATTTT
TRBJ2-7,TRBD2,TRBV4-1,-,CASSQIPSGGAYEQYF,TGCGCCAGCAGCCAAATCCCTAGCGGGGGGGCCTACGAGCAGTACTTC
TRBJ1-2,TRBD1,TRBV7-2,-,CASSLEDRGLVNGYTF,TGTGCCAGCAGCTTAGAGGACAGGGGGCTAGTGAATGGCTACACCTTC
TRBJ2-7,TRBD2,TRBV7-2,-,CASSLAPPLAGAYEQYF,TGTGCCAGCAGCTTAGCCCCGCCTCTAGCGGGGGCCTACGAGCAGTACTTC
TRBJ2-3,-,TRBV5-1,once,CASSLELPSTDTQYF,TGCGCCAGCAGCTTGGAACTCCCTAGCACAGATACGCAGTATTTT
TRBJ2-5,-,TRBV5-4,-,CASSPVAQKETQYF,TGTGCCAGCAGCCCGGTAGCGCAGAAAGAGACCCAGTACTTC
TRBJ2-5,-,TRBV27,-,CASSKGETQYF,TGTGCCAGCAGTAAGGGGGAGACCCAGTACTTC
TRBJ1-5,-,TRBV27,-,CASSPPQPQHF,TGTGCCAGCAGTCCTCCTCAGCCCCAGCATTTT
TRBJ2-7,TRBD2,TRBV5-4,-,CASSPGLAGAYEQYF,TGTGCCAGCAGCCCGGGACTAGCGGGAGCTTACGAGCAGTACTTC
TRBJ1-3,-,TRBV5-1,-,CASRDNRAGNTIYF,TGCGCCAGCCGGGATAACAGGGCTGGAAACACCATATATTTT
TRBJ2-3,-,TRBV29-1,-,CSVEDPPEAQYF,TGCAGCGTTGAAGATCCCCCCGAGGCGCAGTATTTT
TRBJ2-7,TRBD1,TRBV18,-,CASSPQASQGDEQYF,TGTGCCAGCTCACCACAGGCTAGCCAGGGGGACGAGCAGTACTTC
TRBJ2-7,TRBD1,TRBV2,-,CASSRQGPSYEQYF,TGTGCCAGCAGTAGACAGGGGCCTTCCTACGAGCAGTACTTC
TRBJ1-4,-,TRBV7-2,-,CASSYQASNEKLFF,TGTGCCAGCAGCTACCAGGCATCTAATGAAAAACTGTTTTTT
TRBJ1-2,TRBD1,TRBV6-1,-,CASRVPGQGARGYTF,TGTGCCAGCAGAGTACCTGGACAGGGGGCTCGTGGCTACACCTTC
TRBJ2-7,-,TRBV10-3,-,CAVFAGAGYEQYF,TGTGCCGTTTTTGCAGGGGCCGGCTACGAGCAGTACTTC
TRBJ2-7,-,TRBV4-1,-,CASSQGIAPYEQYF,TGCGCCAGCAGCCAAGGTATAGCTCCCTACGAGCAGTACTTC
TRBJ1-5,-,TRBV18,-,CASSTVRGGQPQHF,TGTGCCAGCTCAACTGTAAGGGGGGGTCAGCCCCAGCATTTT
TRBJ1-6,TRBD1,TRBV27,once,CASRSDGQGPNSPLHF,TGTGCCAGCAGATCAGACGGACAGGGCCCTAATTCACCCCTCCACTTT
TRBJ1-2,-,TRBV6-6,-,CASSRDVRGYGYTF,TGTGCCAGCAGCCGGGACGTCAGGGGCTATGGCTACACCTTC
TRBJ2-1,TRBD2,TRBV7-9,-,CASSSGLAGWNEQFF,TGTGCCAGCAGCTCAGGACTAGCGGGATGGAATGAGCAGTTCTTC
TRBJ2-7,-,TRBV27,-,CASSRRGPDPYEQYF,TGTGCCAGCAGCCGGAGGGGGCCAGACCCCTACGAGCAGTACTTC
TRBJ2-3,TRBD2,TRBV9,-,CASSGGPSGKTDTQYF,TGTGCCAGCAGCGGAGGGCCTAGCGGGAAAACAGATACGCAGTATTTT
TRBJ1-2,-,TRBV7-2,once,CASSLAGGYGYTF,TGTGCCAGCAGCTTAGCGGGGGGCTATGGCTACACCTTC
TRBJ1-1,-,TRBV5-4,-,CASHRVNTEAFF,TGTGCCAGTCACAGGGTGAACACTGAAGCTTTCTTT
TRBJ2-3,TRBD2,TRBV10-3,-,CAISRLAGSTDTQYF,TGTGCCATCAGCCGACTAGCGGGTTCCACAGATACGCAGTATTTT
TRBJ2-5,-,TRBV7-9,-,CASSLSLARQETQYF,TGTGCCAGCAGTCTAAGCCTAGCACGACAAGAGACCCAGTACTTC
TRBJ2-2,-,TRBV7-3,-,CASSAGGDTGELFF,TGTGCCAGCAGCGCCGGCGGGGACACCGGGGAGCTGTTTTTT
TRBJ2-5,TRBD2,TRBV5-8,-,CASSPGTSGLREETQYF,TGTGCCAGCAGTCCCGGGACTAGCGGACTAAGAGAAGAGACCCAGTACTTC
TRBJ1-2,TRBD1,TRBV5-1,-,CASSLGRTGGAENYGYTF,TGCGCCAGCAGCTTGGGTAGGACAGGGGGCGCGGAAAACTATGGCTACACCTTC
TRBJ1-5,-,TRBV19,-,CASSFLGTGGNQPQHF,TGTGCCAGTAGTTTCTTGGGTACCGGGGGAAATCAGCCCCAGCATTTT
TRBJ1-2,TRBD1,TRBV2,-,CASSGDRDRVIGGYTF,TGTGCCAGCAGTGGCGACCGGGACAGGGTAATCGGTGGCTACACCTTC
TRBJ2-7,-,TRBV5-1,-,CASSRGGASLEQYF,TGCGCCAGCAGCCGCGGCGGGGCATCCCTCGAGCAGTACTTC
TRBJ2-7,-,TRBV11-2,-,CASSLARVSEQYF,TGTGCCAGCAGCTTAGCTCGGGTTTCCGAGCAGTACTTC
TRBJ1-2,-,TRBV6-1,few,CASSEGPVEVYGYTF,TGTGCCAGCAGTGAAGGGCCTGTAGAGGTCTATGGCTACACCTTC
TRBJ1-1,TRBD1,TRBV6-6,-,CASRETGTGGNTEAFF,TGTGCCAGCAGGGAGACCGGGACAGGGGGCAATACTGAAGCTTTCTTT
TRBJ2-5,-,TRBV10-3,-,CAIGDGGKETQYF,TGTGCCATCGGCGATGGCGGGAAAGAGACCCAGTACTTC
TRBJ2-2,-,TRBV7-2,-,CASSLTTGSNTGELFF,TGTGCCAGCAGCTTAACGACTGGGTCGAACACCGGGGAGCTGTTTTTT
TRBJ1-6,-,TRBV6-4,-,CASSEHGNSPLHF,TGTGCCAGCAGTGAGCACGGGAATTCACCCCTCCACTTT